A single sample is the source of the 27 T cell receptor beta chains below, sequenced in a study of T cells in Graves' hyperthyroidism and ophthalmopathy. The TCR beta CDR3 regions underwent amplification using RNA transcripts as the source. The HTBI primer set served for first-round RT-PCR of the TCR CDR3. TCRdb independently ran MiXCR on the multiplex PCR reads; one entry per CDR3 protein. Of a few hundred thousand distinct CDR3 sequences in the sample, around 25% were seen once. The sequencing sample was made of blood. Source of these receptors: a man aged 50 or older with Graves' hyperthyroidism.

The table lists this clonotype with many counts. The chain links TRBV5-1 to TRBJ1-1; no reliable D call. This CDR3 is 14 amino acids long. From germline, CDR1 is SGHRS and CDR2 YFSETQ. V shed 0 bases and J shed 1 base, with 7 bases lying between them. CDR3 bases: TGCGCCAGCAGCTTGGACAGAAAGAACACTGAAGCTTTCTTT. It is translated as CASSLDRKNTEAFF.

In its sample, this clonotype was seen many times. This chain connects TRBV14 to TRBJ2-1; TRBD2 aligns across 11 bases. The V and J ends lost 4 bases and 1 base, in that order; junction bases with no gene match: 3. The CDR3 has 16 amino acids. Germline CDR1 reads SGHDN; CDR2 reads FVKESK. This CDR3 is CASSLRLAGSYNEQFF. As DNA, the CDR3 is TGTGCCAGCAGCCTACGACTAGCGGGGTCCTACAATGAGCAGTTCTTC. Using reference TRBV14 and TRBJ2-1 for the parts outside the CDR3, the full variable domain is EAGVTQFPSHSVIEKGQTVTLRCDPISGHDNLYWYRRVMGKEIKFLLHFVKESKQDESGMPNNRFLAERTGGTYSTLKVQPAELEDSGVYFCASSLRLAGSYNEQFFGPGTRLTVL.

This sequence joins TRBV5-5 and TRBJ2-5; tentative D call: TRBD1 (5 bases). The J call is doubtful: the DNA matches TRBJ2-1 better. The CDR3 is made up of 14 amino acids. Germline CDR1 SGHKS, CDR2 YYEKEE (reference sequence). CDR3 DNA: TGTGCCAGCAGCTTGGGACAGCTCCAAGAGACCCAGTTCTTC. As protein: CASSLGQLQETQFF.

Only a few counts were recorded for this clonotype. CDR3 DNA sequence: TGCAGCGTTGATTCACCGGGGATTGAAAACACCATATATTTT. Translated, it gives CSVDSPGIENTIYF. The chain is built from TRBV29-1 and TRBJ1-3; no definite D call. Trimming removed 3 bases at V and 6 bases at J, with 15 bases between. Germline lookup yields CDR1 SQVTM and CDR2 ANQGSEA. The CDR3 length is 14 residues.

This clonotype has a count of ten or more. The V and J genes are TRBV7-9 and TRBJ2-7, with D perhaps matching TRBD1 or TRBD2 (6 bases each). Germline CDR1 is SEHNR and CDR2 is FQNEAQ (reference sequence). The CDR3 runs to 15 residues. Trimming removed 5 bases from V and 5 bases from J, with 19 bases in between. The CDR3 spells CASSRSTGGRNEQYF. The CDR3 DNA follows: TGTGCCAGCAGCCGTTCGACTGGGGGGCGCAACGAGCAGTACTTC.

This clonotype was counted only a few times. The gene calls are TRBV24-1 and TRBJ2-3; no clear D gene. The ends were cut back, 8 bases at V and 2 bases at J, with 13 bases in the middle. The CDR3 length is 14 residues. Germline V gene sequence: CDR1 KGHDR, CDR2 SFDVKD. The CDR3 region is CATTPGPYTDTQYF. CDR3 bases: TGTGCCACCACCCCAGGACCTTACACAGATACGCAGTATTTT.

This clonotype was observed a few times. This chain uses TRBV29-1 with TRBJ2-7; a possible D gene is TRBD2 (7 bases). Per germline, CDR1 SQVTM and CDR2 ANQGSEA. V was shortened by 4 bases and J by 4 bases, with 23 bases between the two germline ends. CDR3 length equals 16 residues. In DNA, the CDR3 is TGCAGCGTTGGGGGGGAGGGGGGAGGGCCGGCATACGAGCAGTACTTC. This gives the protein CSVGGEGGGPAYEQYF.

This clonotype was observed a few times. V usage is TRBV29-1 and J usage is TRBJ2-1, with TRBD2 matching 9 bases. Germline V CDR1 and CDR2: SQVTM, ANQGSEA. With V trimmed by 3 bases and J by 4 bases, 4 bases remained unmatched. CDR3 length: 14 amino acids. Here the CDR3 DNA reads TGCAGCGTTGATGTGACTAGCGGTTACAATGAGCAGTTCTTC. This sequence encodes CSVDVTSGYNEQFF.

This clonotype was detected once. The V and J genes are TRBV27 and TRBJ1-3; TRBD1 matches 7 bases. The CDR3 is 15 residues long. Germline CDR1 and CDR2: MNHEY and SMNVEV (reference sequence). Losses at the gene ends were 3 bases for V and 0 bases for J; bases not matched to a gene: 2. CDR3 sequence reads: CASSFSGGSGNTIYF. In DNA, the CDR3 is TGTGCCAGCAGTTTCTCAGGGGGCTCTGGAAACACCATATATTTT.

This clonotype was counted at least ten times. The CDR3 spells CASSWGSGRGETQYF. The CDR3 nucleotides read TGTGCCAGCAGCTGGGGGTCAGGGAGGGGAGAGACCCAGTACTTC. The chain combines TRBV7-3 with TRBJ2-5; TRBD2 matches 7 bases. Germline V gene data show CDR1 as SGHTA and CDR2 as FQGTGA. The CDR3 totals 15 residues. J lost 4 bases, V lost 4 bases, and 9 bases had no gene match.

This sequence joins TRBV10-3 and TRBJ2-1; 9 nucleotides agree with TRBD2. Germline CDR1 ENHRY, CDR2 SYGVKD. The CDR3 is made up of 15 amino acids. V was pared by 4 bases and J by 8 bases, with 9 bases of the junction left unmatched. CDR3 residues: CAISGKGTSRDEQFF. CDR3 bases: TGTGCCATCAGTGGGAAAGGGACTAGCCGTGATGAGCAGTTCTTC.

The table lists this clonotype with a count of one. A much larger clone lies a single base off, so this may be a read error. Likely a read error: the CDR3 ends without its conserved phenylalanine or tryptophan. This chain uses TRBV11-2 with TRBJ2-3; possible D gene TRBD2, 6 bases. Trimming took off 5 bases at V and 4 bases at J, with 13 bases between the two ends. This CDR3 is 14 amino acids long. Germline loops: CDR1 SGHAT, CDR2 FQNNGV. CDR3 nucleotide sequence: TGTGCCAGCAGCCCGCGGGGTAGAGCAGATACGCAGTATCTT. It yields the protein CASSPRGRADTQYL.

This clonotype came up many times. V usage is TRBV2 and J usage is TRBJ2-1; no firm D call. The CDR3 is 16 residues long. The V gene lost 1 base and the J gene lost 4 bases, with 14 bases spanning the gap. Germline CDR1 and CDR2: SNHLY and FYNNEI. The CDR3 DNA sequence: TGTGCCAGCAGTGAAGGAGGTCACGGGCTATACAATGAGCAGTTCTTC. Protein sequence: CASSEGGHGLYNEQFF.

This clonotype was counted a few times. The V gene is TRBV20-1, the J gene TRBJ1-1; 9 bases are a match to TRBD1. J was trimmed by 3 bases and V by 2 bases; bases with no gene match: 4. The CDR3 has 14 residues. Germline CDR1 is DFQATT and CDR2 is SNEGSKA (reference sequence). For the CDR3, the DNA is TGCAGTGCTAGACTACAGGGGGCTCACACTGAAGCTTTCTTT. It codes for CSARLQGAHTEAFF.

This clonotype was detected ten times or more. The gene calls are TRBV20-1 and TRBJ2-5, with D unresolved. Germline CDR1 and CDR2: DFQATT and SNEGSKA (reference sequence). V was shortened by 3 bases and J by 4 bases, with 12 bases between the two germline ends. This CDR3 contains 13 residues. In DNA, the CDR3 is TGCAGTGCTAGGGGGTGGGAAGGAGAGACCCAGTACTTC. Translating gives CSARGWEGETQYF.

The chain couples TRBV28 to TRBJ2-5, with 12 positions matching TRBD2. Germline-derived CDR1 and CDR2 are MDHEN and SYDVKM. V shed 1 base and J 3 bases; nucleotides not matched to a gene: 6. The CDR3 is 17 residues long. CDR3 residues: CASSLSSSGRVEETQYF. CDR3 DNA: TGTGCCAGCAGTTTATCCTCTAGCGGGAGGGTCGAAGAGACCCAGTACTTC.

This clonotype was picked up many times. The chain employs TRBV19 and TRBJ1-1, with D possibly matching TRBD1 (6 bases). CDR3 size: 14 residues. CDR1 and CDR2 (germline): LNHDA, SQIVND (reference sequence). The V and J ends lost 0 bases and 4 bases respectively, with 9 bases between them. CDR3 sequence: CASSIDYRVTEAFF. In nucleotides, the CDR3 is TGTGCCAGTAGTATAGATTACAGGGTCACTGAAGCTTTCTTT.

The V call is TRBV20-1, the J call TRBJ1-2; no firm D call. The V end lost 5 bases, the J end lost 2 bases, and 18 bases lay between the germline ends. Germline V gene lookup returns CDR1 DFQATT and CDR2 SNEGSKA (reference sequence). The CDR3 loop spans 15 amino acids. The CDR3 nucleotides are TGCAGTGCTCATATCCCCCGGAACTTAAACTATGGCTACACCTTC. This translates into CSAHIPRNLNYGYTF.

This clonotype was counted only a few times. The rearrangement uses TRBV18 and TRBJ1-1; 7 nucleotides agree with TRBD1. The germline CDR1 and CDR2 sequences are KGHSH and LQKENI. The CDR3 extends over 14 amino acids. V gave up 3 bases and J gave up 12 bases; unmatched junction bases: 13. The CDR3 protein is CASSPQGDGFQTFF. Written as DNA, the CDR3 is TGTGCCAGCTCACCCCAGGGGGACGGGTTCCAAACTTTCTTT.

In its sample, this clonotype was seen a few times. The DNA for the CDR3 is TGCAGCGTTGAGGCAGCACACTACGAGCAGTACTTC. It specifies CSVEAAHYEQYF. This chain connects TRBV29-1 to TRBJ2-7; D is unclear. Germline values: CDR1 SQVTM, CDR2 ANQGSEA. V was shortened by 3 bases and J by 3 bases, with 9 bases between the two germline ends. The CDR3 spans 12 residues.

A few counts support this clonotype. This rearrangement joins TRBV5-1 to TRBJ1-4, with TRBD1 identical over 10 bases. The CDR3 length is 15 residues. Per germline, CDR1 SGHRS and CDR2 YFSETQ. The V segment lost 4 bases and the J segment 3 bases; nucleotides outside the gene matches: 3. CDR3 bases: TGCGCCAGCAGCGGGACAGGGGCACCTAATGAAAAACTGTTTTTT. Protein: CASSGTGAPNEKLFF.

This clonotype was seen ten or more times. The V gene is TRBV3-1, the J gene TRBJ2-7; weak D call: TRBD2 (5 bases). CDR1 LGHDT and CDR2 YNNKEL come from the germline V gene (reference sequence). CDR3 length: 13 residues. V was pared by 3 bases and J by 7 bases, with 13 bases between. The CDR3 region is CASSHWESREQYF. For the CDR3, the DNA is TGTGCCAGCAGCCACTGGGAGTCGAGGGAGCAGTACTTC.

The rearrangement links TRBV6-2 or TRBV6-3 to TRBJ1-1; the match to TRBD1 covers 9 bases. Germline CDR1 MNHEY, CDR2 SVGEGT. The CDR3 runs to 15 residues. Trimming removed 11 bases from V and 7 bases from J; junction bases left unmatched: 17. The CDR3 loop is CAGRGVGTGPHEAFF. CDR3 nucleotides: TGTGCCGGAAGGGGCGTCGGGACAGGGCCCCATGAAGCTTTCTTT.

CDR3 bases: TGTGCCAGCAGTAATTGGGAACCCTCCTACAATGAGCAGTTCTTC. It yields the protein CASSNWEPSYNEQFF. The chain is built from TRBV12-3 or TRBV12-4 and TRBJ2-1; D unresolved. The length of the CDR3 is 15 residues. V was pared by 5 bases and J by 0 bases, with 11 bases between.

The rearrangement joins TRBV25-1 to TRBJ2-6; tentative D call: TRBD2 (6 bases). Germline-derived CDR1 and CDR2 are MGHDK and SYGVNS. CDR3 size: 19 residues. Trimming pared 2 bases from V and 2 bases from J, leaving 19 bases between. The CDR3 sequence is CASSESASVFNPGANVLTF. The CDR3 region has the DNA TGTGCCAGCAGTGAAAGTGCTAGCGTTTTTAATCCTGGGGCCAACGTCCTGACTTTC.

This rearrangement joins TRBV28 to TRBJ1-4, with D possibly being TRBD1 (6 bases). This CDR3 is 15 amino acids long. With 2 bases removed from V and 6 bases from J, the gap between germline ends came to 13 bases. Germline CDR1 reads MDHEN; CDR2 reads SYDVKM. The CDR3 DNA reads TGTGCCAGCAGTTTACTCGGGGGCGCAGATGAAAAACTGTTTTTT. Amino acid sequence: CASSLLGGADEKLFF.

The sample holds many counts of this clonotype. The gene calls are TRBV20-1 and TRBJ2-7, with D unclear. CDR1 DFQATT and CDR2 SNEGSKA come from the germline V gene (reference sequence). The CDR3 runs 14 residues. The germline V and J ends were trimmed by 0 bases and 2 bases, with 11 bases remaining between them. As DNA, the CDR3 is TGCAGTGCTAGAGATCCAGCTACAGCCTACGAGCAGTACTTC. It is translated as CSARDPATAYEQYF.